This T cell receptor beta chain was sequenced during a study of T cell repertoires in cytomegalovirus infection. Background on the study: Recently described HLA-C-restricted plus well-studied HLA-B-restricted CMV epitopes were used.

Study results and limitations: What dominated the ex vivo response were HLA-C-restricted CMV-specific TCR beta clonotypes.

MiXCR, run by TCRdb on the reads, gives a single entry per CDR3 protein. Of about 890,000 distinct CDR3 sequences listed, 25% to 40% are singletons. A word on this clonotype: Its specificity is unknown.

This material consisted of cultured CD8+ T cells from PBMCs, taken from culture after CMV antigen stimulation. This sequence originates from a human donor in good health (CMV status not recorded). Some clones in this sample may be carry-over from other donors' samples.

The CDR3 loop is CASSHGQGKETQYF. The CDR3 DNA reads TGTGCCAGCAGCCACGGACAGGGGAAAGAGACCCAGTACTTC. V gene TRBV7-4 combines with J gene TRBJ2-5, with 9 nucleotides matching TRBD1. The V and J ends lost 5 bases and 3 bases, in that order; junction bases with no gene match: 4. CDR3 size: 14 residues. Germline V gives CDR1 SGHVT, CDR2 SQSDAQ. The complete variable domain, with remaining parts taken from reference TRBV7-4 and TRBJ2-5, reads GAGVSQSPRYKVAKRGRDVALRCDSISGHVTLYWYRQTLGQGSEVLTYSQSDAQRDKSGRPSGRFSAERPERSVSTLKIQRTEQGDSAVYLCASSHGQGKETQYFGPGTRLLVL.